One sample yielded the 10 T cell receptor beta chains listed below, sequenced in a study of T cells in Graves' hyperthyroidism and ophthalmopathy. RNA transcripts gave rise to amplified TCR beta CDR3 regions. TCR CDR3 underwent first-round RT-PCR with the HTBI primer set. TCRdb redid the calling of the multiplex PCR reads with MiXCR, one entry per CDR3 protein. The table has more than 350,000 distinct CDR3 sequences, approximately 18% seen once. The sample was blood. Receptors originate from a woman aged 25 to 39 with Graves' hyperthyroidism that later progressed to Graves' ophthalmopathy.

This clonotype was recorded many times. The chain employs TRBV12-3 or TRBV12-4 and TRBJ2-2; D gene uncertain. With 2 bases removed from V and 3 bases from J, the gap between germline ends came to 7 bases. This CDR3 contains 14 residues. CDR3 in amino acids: CASSLFLDTGELFF. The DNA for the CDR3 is TGTGCCAGCAGTTTATTCTTGGACACCGGGGAGCTGTTTTTT.

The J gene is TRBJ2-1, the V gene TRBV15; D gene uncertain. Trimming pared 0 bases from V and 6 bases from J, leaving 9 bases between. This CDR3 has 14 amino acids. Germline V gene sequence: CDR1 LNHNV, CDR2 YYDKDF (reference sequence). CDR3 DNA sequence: TGTGCCACCAGCAGAGATTGGGATTTCAATGAGCAGTTCTTC. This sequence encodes CATSRDWDFNEQFF.

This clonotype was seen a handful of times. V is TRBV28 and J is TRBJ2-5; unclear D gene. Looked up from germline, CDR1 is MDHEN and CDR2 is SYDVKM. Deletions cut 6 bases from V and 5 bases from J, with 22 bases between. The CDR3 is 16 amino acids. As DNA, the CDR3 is TGTGCCAGCAGCTCCCCCCGAAGATCGCCGTGGGAGACCCAGTACTTC. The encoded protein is CASSSPRRSPWETQYF.

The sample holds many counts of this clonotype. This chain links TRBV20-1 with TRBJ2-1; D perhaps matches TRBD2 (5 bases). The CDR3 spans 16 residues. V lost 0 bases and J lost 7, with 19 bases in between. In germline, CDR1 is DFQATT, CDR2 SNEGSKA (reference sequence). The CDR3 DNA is TGCAGTGCTAGAGATTTGCCGCCGGGATCGTGGAATGAGCAGTTCTTC. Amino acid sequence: CSARDLPPGSWNEQFF.

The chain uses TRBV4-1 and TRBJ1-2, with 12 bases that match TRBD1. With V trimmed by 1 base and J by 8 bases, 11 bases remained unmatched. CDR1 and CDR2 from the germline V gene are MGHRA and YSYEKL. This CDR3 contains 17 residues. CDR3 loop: CASSQVAPGQGARGYTF. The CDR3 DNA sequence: TGCGCCAGCAGCCAAGTTGCACCGGGACAGGGGGCTCGGGGCTACACCTTC.

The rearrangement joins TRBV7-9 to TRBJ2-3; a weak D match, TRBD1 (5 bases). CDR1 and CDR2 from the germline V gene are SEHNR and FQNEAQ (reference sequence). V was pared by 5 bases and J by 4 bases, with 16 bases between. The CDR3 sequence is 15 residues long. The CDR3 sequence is CASSPVGDLADTQYF. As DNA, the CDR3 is TGTGCCAGCAGCCCAGTAGGGGATCTAGCAGATACGCAGTATTTT.

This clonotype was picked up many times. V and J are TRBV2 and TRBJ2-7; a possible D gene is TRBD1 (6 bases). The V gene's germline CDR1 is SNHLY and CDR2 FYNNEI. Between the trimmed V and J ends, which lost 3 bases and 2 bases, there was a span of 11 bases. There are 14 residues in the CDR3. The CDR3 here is CASSEQGKPYEQYF. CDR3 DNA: TGTGCCAGCAGTGAGCAGGGGAAACCCTACGAGCAGTACTTC. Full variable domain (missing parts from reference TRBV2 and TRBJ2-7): EPEVTQTPSHQVTQMGQEVILRCVPISNHLYFYWYRQILGQKVEFLVSFYNNEISEKSEIFDDQFSVERPDGSNFTLKIRSTKLEDSAMYFCASSEQGKPYEQYFGPGTRLTVT.

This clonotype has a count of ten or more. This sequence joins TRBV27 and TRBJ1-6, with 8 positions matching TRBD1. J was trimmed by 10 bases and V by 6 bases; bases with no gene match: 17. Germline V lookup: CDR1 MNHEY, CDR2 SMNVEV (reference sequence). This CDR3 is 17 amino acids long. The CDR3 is CASRLDRTGTGGSPLHF. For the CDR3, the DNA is TGTGCCAGCAGACTCGACAGAACCGGGACAGGTGGCTCACCCCTCCACTTT.

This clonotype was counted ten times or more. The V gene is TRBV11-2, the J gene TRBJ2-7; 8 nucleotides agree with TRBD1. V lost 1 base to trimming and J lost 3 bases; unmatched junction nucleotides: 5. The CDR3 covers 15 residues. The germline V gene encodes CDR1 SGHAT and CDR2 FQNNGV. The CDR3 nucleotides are TGTGCCAGCAGCTTAGGAGCAGGGGGCCGCTACGAGCAGTACTTC. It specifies CASSLGAGGRYEQYF.

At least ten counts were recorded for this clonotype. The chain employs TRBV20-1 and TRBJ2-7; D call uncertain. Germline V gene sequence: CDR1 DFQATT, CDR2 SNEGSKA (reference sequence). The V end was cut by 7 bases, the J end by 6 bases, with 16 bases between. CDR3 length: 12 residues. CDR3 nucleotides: TGCAGTGGAAGACTTCCTACTACCGAGCAGTACTTC. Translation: CSGRLPTTEQYF.